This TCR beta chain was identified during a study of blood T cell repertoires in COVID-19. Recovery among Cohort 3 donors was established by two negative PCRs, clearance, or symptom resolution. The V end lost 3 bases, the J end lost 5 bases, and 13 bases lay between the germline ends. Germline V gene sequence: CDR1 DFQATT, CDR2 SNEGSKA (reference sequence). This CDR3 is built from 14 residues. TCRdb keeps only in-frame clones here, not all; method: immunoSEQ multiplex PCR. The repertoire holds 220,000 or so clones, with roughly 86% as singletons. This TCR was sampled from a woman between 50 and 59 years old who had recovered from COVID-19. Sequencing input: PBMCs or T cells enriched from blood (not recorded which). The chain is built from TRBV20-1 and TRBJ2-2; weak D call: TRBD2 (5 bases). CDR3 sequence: CSASTSPGTGELFF. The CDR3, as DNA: TGCAGTGCTAGTACTAGTCCGGGTACCGGGGAGCTGTTTTTT.